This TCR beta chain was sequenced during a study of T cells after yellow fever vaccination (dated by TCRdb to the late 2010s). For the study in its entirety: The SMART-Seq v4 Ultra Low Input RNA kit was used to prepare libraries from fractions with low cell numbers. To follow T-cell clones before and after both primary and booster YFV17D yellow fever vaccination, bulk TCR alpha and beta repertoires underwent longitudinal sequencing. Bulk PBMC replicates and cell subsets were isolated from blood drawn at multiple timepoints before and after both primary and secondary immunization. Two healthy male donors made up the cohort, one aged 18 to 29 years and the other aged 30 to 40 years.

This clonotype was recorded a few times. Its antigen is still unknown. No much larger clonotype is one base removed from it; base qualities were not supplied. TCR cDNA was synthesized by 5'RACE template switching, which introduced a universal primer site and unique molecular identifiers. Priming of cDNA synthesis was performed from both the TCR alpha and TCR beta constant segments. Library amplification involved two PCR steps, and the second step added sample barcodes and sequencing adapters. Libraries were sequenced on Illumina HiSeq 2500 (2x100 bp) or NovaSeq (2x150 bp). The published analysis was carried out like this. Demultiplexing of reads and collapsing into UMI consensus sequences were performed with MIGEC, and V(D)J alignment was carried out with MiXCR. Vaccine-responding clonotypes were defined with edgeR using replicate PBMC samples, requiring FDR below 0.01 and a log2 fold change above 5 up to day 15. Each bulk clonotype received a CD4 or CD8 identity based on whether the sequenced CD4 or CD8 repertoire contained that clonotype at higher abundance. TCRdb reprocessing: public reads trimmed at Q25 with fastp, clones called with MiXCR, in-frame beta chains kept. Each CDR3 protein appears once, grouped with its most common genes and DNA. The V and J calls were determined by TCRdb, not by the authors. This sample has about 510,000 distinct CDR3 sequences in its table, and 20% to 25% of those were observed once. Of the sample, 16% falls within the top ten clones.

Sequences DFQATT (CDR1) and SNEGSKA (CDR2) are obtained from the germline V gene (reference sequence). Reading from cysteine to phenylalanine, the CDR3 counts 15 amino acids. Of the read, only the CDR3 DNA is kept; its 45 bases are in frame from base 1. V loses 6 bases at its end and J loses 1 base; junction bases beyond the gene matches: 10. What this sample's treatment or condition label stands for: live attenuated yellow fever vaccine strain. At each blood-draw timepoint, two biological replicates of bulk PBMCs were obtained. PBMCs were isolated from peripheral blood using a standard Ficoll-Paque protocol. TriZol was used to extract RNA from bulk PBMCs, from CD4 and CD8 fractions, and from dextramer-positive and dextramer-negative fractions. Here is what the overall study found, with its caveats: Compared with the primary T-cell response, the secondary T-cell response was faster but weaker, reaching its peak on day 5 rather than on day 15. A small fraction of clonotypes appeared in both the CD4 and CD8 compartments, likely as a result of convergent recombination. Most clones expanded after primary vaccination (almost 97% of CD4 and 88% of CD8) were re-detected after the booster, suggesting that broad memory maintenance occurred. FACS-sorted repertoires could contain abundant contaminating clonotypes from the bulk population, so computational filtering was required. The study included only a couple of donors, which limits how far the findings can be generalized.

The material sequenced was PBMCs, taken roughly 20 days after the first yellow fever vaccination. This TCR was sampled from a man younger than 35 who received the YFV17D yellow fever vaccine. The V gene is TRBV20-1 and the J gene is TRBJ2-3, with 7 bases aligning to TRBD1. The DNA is TGCAGTGCCACCACTAGGACAGGCGGCACAGATACGCAGTATTTT. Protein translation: CSATTRTGGTDTQYF.